This T cell receptor (beta chain) was recovered during a study of shared clonotypes between healthy human individuals. Study-wide background: The people who gave samples were a couple of women and a few men aged 18 to 49. Study results and caveats: Depth was large, yet rarefaction showed that sorted-subset sequencing was incomplete. The genetic and exposure-history diversity represented was limited by few donors.

Method: immunoSEQ multiplex PCR; TCRdb's copy keeps in-frame clones and lacks some. Among under 2.5 million clones, roughly 90% were seen once, and the ten largest hold about 0.36%. Turning to this clone: Its antigen is still unknown.

CDR1 and CDR2 from the germline V gene are MGHRA and YSYEKL. This CDR3 has 14 amino acids. V was clipped by 2 bases and J by 1 base, with 8 bases between them. The J gene is TRBJ1-1, the V gene TRBV4-1; D is unclear. This receptor was taken from a man between 18 and 29 years old in good health. Some clones in this sample may be carry-over from other donors' samples. The specimen was naive CD4+ T cells from PBMCs. Described subset: CD45RA+ positively selected. The CDR3 nucleotides are TGCGCCAGCAGCCAACAGTCTCGGAACACTGAAGCTTTCTTT. The encoded protein is CASSQQSRNTEAFF.